These 27 T cell receptor beta chains share one sample of origin, sequenced in a study of blood T cell repertoires in COVID-19. Assay used: immunoSEQ multiplex PCR; TCRdb lists only in-frame clones, some missing. The table shows around 250,000 clones, with 75% to 90% occurring only once. Material: peripheral blood. These receptors all come from a man aged 55-75 years who had recovered from COVID-19.

This clone was seen just once. In the same sample, other DNA sequences code for this CDR3. The rearrangement uses TRBV18 and TRBJ1-1, with a possible D match to TRBD1 (6 bases). CDR1 and CDR2 (germline): KGHSH, LQKENI. This CDR3 spans 12 amino acids. The V end lost 3 bases, the J end lost 4 bases, and 6 bases lay between the germline ends. CDR3 nucleotide sequence: TGTGCCAGCTCACCGACAGGCACTGAAGCTTTCTTT. Translation gives CASSPTGTEAFF. The complete variable domain, with remaining parts taken from reference TRBV18 and TRBJ1-1, reads NAGVMQNPRHLVRRRGQEARLRCSPMKGHSHVYWYRQLPEEGLKFMVYLQKENIIDESGMPKERFSAEFPKEGPSILRIQQVVRGDSAAYFCASSPTGTEAFFGQGTRLTVV.

This rearrangement joins TRBV7-9 to TRBJ2-1; TRBD2 might be the D (6 bases). Germline lookup yields CDR1 SEHNR and CDR2 FQNEAQ (reference sequence). The CDR3 runs to 17 residues. Trimming took off 1 base at V and 7 bases at J, with 20 bases between the two ends. The CDR3 protein is CASSLELGGRRGNEQFF. CDR3 DNA: TGTGCCAGCAGCTTAGAGTTGGGCGGCAGGCGGGGAAATGAGCAGTTCTTC.

With regard to this clone: Compared with germline, one end of the junction differs, possibly owing to a read error. V is TRBV5-6 and J is TRBJ2-7; TRBD1 aligns across 8 bases. This CDR3 is 17 amino acids long. Germline V gene lookup returns CDR1 SGHDT and CDR2 YYEEEE. CDR3 residues: CASSHEYVGQGSSEQYF. The DNA of the CDR3 is TGTGCCAGCAGCCACGAATACGTTGGACAGGGTTCCTCCGAGCAGTACTTC.

V usage is TRBV18 and J usage is TRBJ1-1; no reliable D call. Deletions cut 6 bases from V and 1 base from J, with 12 bases between. Germline V gene sequence: CDR1 KGHSH, CDR2 LQKENI. The CDR3 length is 14 residues. The CDR3 DNA sequence: TGTGCCAGCTCGAGTCTGGAGACGAACACTGAAGCTTTCTTT. This codes for CASSSLETNTEAFF.

The chain combines TRBV12-3 or TRBV12-4 with TRBJ2-2; unclear D gene. The CDR3 has 13 amino acids. The V end was cut by 6 bases, the J end by 4 bases, with 9 bases between. CDR3 sequence reads: CASSPRSTGELFF. CDR3 nucleotide sequence: TGTGCCAGCAGCCCTCGGTCCACCGGGGAGCTGTTTTTT.

The chain combines TRBV18 with TRBJ1-3; TRBD1 matches at 9 bases. Germline CDR1 KGHSH, CDR2 LQKENI. CDR3 length: 15 amino acids. The junction had 4 bases not matched to a gene; V was cut back by 2 bases and J by 5 bases. CDR3 DNA sequence: TGTGCCAGCTCACCAAAAACAGGGGGCCGAAACACCATATATTTT. This codes for CASSPKTGGRNTIYF.

The chain links TRBV6-5 to TRBJ1-1; D may be TRBD1 (6 bases). V dropped 3 bases and J dropped 3 bases, with 11 bases sitting between them. Germline CDR1 is MNHEY and CDR2 is SVGAGI. This CDR3 spans 14 amino acids. Written as DNA, the CDR3 is TGTGCCAGCAGTTATTCGACAGGCCACACTGAAGCTTTCTTT. This encodes CASSYSTGHTEAFF.

The genes are TRBV29-1 and TRBJ1-2; D gene ambiguous. CDR1 SQVTM and CDR2 ANQGSEA come from the germline V gene. Trimming pared 4 bases from V and 0 bases from J, leaving 15 bases between. This CDR3 region has 15 residues. The CDR3 region has the DNA TGCAGCGTTGCCCCCGAGTTGGGCTCTAACTATGGCTACACCTTC. This codes for CSVAPELGSNYGYTF.

The chain uses TRBV30 and TRBJ1-2; D is perhaps TRBD1 (6 bases). V gave up 4 bases and J gave up 6 bases, with 21 bases separating them. In germline, CDR1 is GTSNPN, CDR2 SVGIG (reference sequence). The CDR3 contains 15 residues. CDR3 coding DNA: TGTGCCTGGACCCCGCGGGGGCCAGGGCTCGATGGCTACACCTTC. Translated, it gives CAWTPRGPGLDGYTF. Supplemented by reference TRBV30 and TRBJ1-2, the full variable domain reads SQTIHQWPATLVQPVGSPLSLECTVEGTSNPNLYWYRQAAGRGLQLLFYSVGIGQISSEVPQNLSASRPQDRQFILSSKKLLLSDSGFYLCAWTPRGPGLDGYTFGSGTRLTVV.

The chain employs TRBV18 and TRBJ2-3; possible D gene TRBD2, 5 bases. The CDR3 is made up of 12 amino acids. CDR1 is KGHSH, CDR2 LQKENI, per germline. The germline V and J ends were trimmed by 1 base and 6 bases, with 5 bases remaining between them. The CDR3 spells CASSPRGDTQYF. DNA of the CDR3: TGTGCCAGCTCACCACGCGGGGATACGCAGTATTTT.

This clone appeared many times. The chain combines TRBV4-1 with TRBJ1-4; no clear D gene. V was clipped by 0 bases and J by 2 bases, with 13 bases between them. The germline CDR1 and CDR2 sequences are MGHRA and YSYEKL. The CDR3 totals 17 residues. The CDR3 region has the DNA TGCGCCAGCAGCCAAGAAGGCAGCGAGGCCACTAATGAAAAACTGTTTTTT. It specifies CASSQEGSEATNEKLFF.

Only a few counts were recorded for this clone. The chain joins TRBV7-9 to TRBJ1-6; TRBD1 aligns across 7 bases. The CDR3 consists of 14 residues. V lost 4 bases and J lost 10; bases outside the gene matches: 7. The V gene's germline CDR1 is SEHNR and CDR2 FQNEAQ (reference sequence). CDR3 region: CASSYETGNSPLHF. In DNA, the CDR3 is TGTGCCAGCAGCTATGAGACAGGGAACTCACCCCTCCACTTT.

The chain recombines TRBV5-1 with TRBJ1-5; weak D call: TRBD1 (5 bases). CDR1 SGHRS and CDR2 YFSETQ come from the germline V gene. V gave up 10 bases and J gave up 3 bases, with 26 bases separating them. The CDR3 totals 17 residues. The CDR3 loop is CAQTVRGPTWINQPQHF. The DNA of the CDR3 is TGCGCCCAAACTGTTAGGGGCCCCACCTGGATCAATCAGCCCCAGCATTTT.

This clone occurred once. The rearrangement uses TRBV28 and TRBJ2-2; TRBD1 matches at 11 bases. Unmatched junction bases numbered 7, after V lost 4 bases and J lost 6 bases. CDR1 is MDHEN, CDR2 SYDVKM, per germline. The CDR3 sequence is 16 residues long. This chain's CDR3 is CASSSGTGGWAGELFF. The CDR3 nucleotides are TGTGCCAGCAGTTCCGGGACAGGGGGTTGGGCCGGGGAGCTGTTTTTT.

The chain recombines TRBV19 with TRBJ1-2; 8 bases fit TRBD1. V lost 7 bases, J lost 6 bases, and 10 bases stayed unmatched. The length of the CDR3 is 14 residues. Germline CDR1 and CDR2: LNHDA and SQIVND (reference sequence). For the CDR3, the DNA is TGTGCCAGTAAGGCTCGGGACAGGAGTCATGGCTACACCTTC. Residues: CASKARDRSHGYTF. Filled out from reference TRBV19 and TRBJ1-2, the complete variable domain reads DGGITQSPKYLFRKEGQNVTLSCEQNLNHDAMYWYRQDPGQGLRLIYYSQIVNDFQKGDIAEGYSVSREKKESFPLTVTSAQKNPTAFYLCASKARDRSHGYTFGSGTRLTVV.

A word on this clone: One end of the junction varies from germline; a read error may be responsible. The rearrangement joins TRBV7-2 to TRBJ2-1, with 7 bases aligning to TRBD2. This CDR3 spans 13 amino acids. Germline V lookup: CDR1 SGHTA, CDR2 FQGNSA. The CDR3 loop is CASSLDGRGSTVF. CDR3 nucleotides: TGTGCCAGCAGCTTAGACGGTCGCGGGAGCACGGTCTTC.

The rearrangement links TRBV9 to TRBJ1-6, with 9 bases aligning to TRBD1. The CDR3 contains 17 residues. V lost 4 bases to trimming and J lost 0 bases; unmatched junction nucleotides: 5. Germline V gene data show CDR1 as SGDLS and CDR2 as YYNGEE. The CDR3 region is CASSPGTGSSYNSPLHF. DNA for the CDR3: TGTGCCAGCAGCCCCGGGACAGGGAGCTCCTATAATTCACCCCTCCACTTT.

This clone was detected once. V usage is TRBV9 and J usage is TRBJ1-1, with a tentative D call TRBD1 (5 bases). V was clipped by 4 bases and J by 0 bases, with 13 bases between them. This CDR3 region has 15 residues. CDR1 and CDR2 from the germline V gene are SGDLS and YYNGEE. CDR3 sequence (DNA): TGTGCCAGCAGCCTGGGGGGAATTATGAACACTGAAGCTTTCTTT. Translated: CASSLGGIMNTEAFF.

The chain carries TRBV25-1 and TRBJ2-2; D is unclear. V lost 7 bases, J lost 1 base, and 4 bases lay in between. Germline CDR1 MGHDK, CDR2 SYGVNS. CDR3 length: 12 residues. CDR3 loop: CASTENTGELFF. The DNA of the CDR3 is TGTGCCAGCACAGAGAACACCGGGGAGCTGTTTTTT. Complete variable domain (other parts from reference TRBV25-1 and TRBJ2-2): EADIYQTPRYLVIGTGKKITLECSQTMGHDKMYWYQQDPGMELHLIHYSYGVNSTEKGDLSSESTVSRIRTEHFPLTLESARPSHTSQYLCASTENTGELFFGEGSRLTVL.

The chain employs TRBV7-8 and TRBJ2-5, with 11 bases aligning to TRBD1. The CDR3 is 18 amino acids. V was clipped by 3 bases and J by 0 bases; unmatched bases: 9. The germline V gene encodes CDR1 SGHVS and CDR2 FQNEAQ. CDR3 coding DNA: TGTGCCAGCAGCTTGGGGTCCGGACAGGGGGCGCACCAAGAGACCCAGTACTTC. This encodes CASSLGSGQGAHQETQYF.

The CDR3 nucleotides are TGTGCCAGCAGTTTTACGGACTACGAGACCCAGTACTTC. Its translation: CASSFTDYETQYF. The chain recombines TRBV12-3 or TRBV12-4 with TRBJ2-5; D might be TRBD2 (6 bases). The CDR3 totals 13 residues. V was trimmed by 3 bases and J by 5 bases, leaving 10 bases between them.

This sequence joins TRBV5-1 and TRBJ2-1, with 13 bases fitting TRBD2. V lost 4 bases and J lost 7; bases outside the gene matches: 5. Germline V CDR1 and CDR2: SGHRS, YFSETQ. The CDR3 runs 15 residues. Here the CDR3 reads CASSQWTSGGNEQFF. CDR3 bases: TGCGCCAGCAGCCAGTGGACTAGCGGGGGAAATGAGCAGTTCTTC.

The chain combines TRBV5-1 with TRBJ1-2, with 9 bases aligning to TRBD1. Germline lookup yields CDR1 SGHRS and CDR2 YFSETQ. CDR3 size: 14 residues. The ends lost 4 bases at V and 4 bases at J; junction bases unmatched: 5. CDR3: CASSQGQGLYGYTF. CDR3 nucleotides: TGCGCCAGCAGCCAGGGACAGGGACTCTATGGCTACACCTTC.

This clone was recorded once. The chain uses TRBV15 and TRBJ2-3, with D possibly being TRBD2 (6 bases). CDR1 is LNHNV and CDR2 is YYDKDF in the germline V gene (reference sequence). V gave up 11 bases and J gave up 5 bases, with 20 bases separating them. The CDR3 has 14 amino acids. CDR3: CASRVGGERDTQYF. In DNA, the CDR3 is TGTGCCTCACGAGTTGGAGGGGAGAGAGATACGCAGTATTTT.

This CDR3 is CASSLQGGPGANVLTF. CDR3 DNA sequence: TGTGCCAGTAGTCTACAGGGAGGGCCTGGGGCCAACGTCCTGACTTTC. J is TRBJ2-6 and V is TRBV19, with TRBD2 as a possible D gene (7 bases). This CDR3 contains 16 residues. Germline-derived CDR1 and CDR2 are LNHDA and SQIVND (reference sequence). Trimming shortened V by 5 bases and J by 2 bases, and 13 bases separated the two germline ends.

The V gene is TRBV4-1, the J gene TRBJ2-7, with 8 bases matching TRBD1. The CDR3 length is 15 residues. After removal of 1 base from V and 4 bases from J, the junction contained 6 bases not matched to a gene. CDR1 and CDR2 (germline): MGHRA, YSYEKL. CDR3 amino acids: CASSQADRAGYEQYF. In nucleotides, the CDR3 is TGCGCCAGCAGCCAAGCGGACAGGGCTGGGTACGAGCAGTACTTC.

This clone came up a few times. The rearrangement joins TRBV5-6 to TRBJ2-2; D not resolved. Germline loops: CDR1 SGHDT, CDR2 YYEEEE. Trimming stripped 4 bases from V and 6 bases from J, with 16 bases between. The CDR3 is 15 amino acids. The CDR3: CASSIRVSWAGELFF. DNA for the CDR3: TGTGCCAGCAGCATTCGGGTGTCTTGGGCCGGGGAGCTGTTTTTT.